This T cell receptor (beta chain) was sequenced in a study of cytomegalovirus exposure and HLA in healthy donors. The CDR3 extends over 12 amino acids. Trimming took 8 bases from V and 7 from J, leaving 14 bases between them. Germline V gene sequence: CDR1 SNHLY, CDR2 FYNNEI. The PCR was carried out with 60 Vbeta primers and 13 Jbeta primers. Clones were sequenced by immunoSEQ multiplex PCR, and TCRdb holds only the in-frame ones, with some missing. The data show about 190,000 clones, with almost 80% seen just once and 1.6% held by the top ten. The chain employs TRBV2 and TRBJ1-1; D unclear. The sample comprised PBMCs. The source of this sequence is a woman aged 18-29 years in good health and CMV-seronegative. Written as DNA, the CDR3 is TGTGCCAGCGTGGCAACCGGAGGTGAAGCTTTCTTT. Its protein is CASVATGGEAFF.